Below, 5 T cell receptor beta chains from the same sample are listed, as sequenced in a study of cytomegalovirus exposure and HLA in healthy donors. The PCR had 60 Vbeta and 13 Jbeta primers. Produced via immunoSEQ multiplex PCR; TCRdb's table is partial and in-frame only. Counted here are around 150,000 clones, roughly 66% occurring once; the ten biggest clones make up around 6.3%. The sample was PBMCs. Receptors originate from a woman in her sixties in good health and CMV-seronegative.

The chain has TRBV29-1 and TRBJ2-3; 13 positions match TRBD2. Trimming at V came to 7 bases and at J to 2 bases, leaving 3 bases not matched to a gene. The CDR3 spans 14 residues. Germline V gives CDR1 SQVTM, CDR2 ANQGSEA. The CDR3 spells CSGGLAGFTDTQYF. CDR3 nucleotide sequence: TGCAGCGGGGGACTAGCGGGATTCACAGATACGCAGTATTTT.

This chain links TRBV5-4 with TRBJ1-2, with 7 bases lining up with TRBD1. The CDR3 has 14 amino acids. The germline V gene has CDR1 SGHNT and CDR2 YYREEE (reference sequence). The trim removed 2 bases at V and 4 bases at J, leaving 5 bases unmatched. The DNA for the CDR3 is TGTGCCAGCAGCTTTGACAGGGACAGCTATGGCTACACCTTC. Translated: CASSFDRDSYGYTF. Drawing the rest from reference TRBV5-4 and TRBJ1-2, the complete variable domain is ETGVTQSPTHLIKTRGQQVTLRCSSQSGHNTVSWYQQALGQGPQFIFQYYREEENGRGNFPPRFSGLQFPNYSSELNVNALELDDSALYLCASSFDRDSYGYTFGSGTRLTVV.

This chain joins TRBV15 and TRBJ2-4; 12 bases match TRBD2. The CDR3 covers 18 residues. Germline-derived CDR1 and CDR2 are LNHNV and YYDKDF (reference sequence). V trimming: 3 bases; J trimming: 2 bases; junction bases outside the gene matches: 8. For the CDR3, the DNA is TGTGCCACCAGCAGGACTAGCGGGAGTGGGTTAACCAAAAACATTCAGTACTTC. It codes for CATSRTSGSGLTKNIQYF.

This chain connects TRBV4-1 to TRBJ1-4, with 7 bases that match TRBD1. The ends lost 0 bases at V and 10 bases at J; junction bases unmatched: 17. The CDR3 is 18 amino acids. Germline lookup yields CDR1 MGHRA and CDR2 YSYEKL. This CDR3 is CASSQDLGAGARGRKLFF. The CDR3 DNA reads as TGCGCCAGCAGCCAAGATTTGGGGGCTGGGGCGAGGGGGCGAAAACTGTTTTTT.

This clone has a single count. This sequence joins TRBV5-1 and TRBJ2-5; a possible D gene is TRBD2 (6 bases). The germline gives CDR1 SGHRS, CDR2 YFSETQ. The V gene lost 0 bases and the J gene lost 4 bases, with 13 bases spanning the gap. The CDR3 extends over 15 amino acids. This CDR3 reads CASSLAFGEVETQYF. CDR3 coding DNA: TGCGCCAGCAGCTTGGCGTTCGGGGAGGTAGAGACCCAGTACTTC.